This entry features one T cell receptor (beta chain) sequence. No cognate antigen has been identified for it. The data originate from a study of monozygotic twins with inflammatory bowel disease (dated by TCRdb to between 2018 and 2020). As for the study more broadly: In total, approximately 30 monozygotic twin pairs made up the full study: 19 Danish pairs, all IBD-discordant, plus nine German pairs, of which four were IBD-concordant and five were IBD-discordant. Within discordant pairs, disease-associated traits were sought mainly by comparing IBD patients with their genetically identical healthy co-twins. Each individual had, on average, about 151 000 unique TCRalpha sequences and 181 000 unique TCRbeta sequences available for analysis.

The paper as a whole reports these results and caveats: IBD patients had lower TCRbeta repertoire diversity, measured by the inverse Simpson index, than their healthy co-twins. Because patients received different immunosuppressive treatments, the repertoires may have picked up extra background noise and variability between individuals. The results gave no support for a single strong signal or clonotype linked to IBD. The analysis was unable to tell different T cell subtypes apart. Fewer clonotypes were shared with other individuals by IBD patients than by healthy twins, most markedly in patients showing signs of disease activity. Repertoire similarity did not differ between concordant and discordant twins, which could be due to limited statistical power.

A roughly 2.6 ml peripheral blood sample was drawn into PAXgene tubes per donor and stored at -80°C. Total RNA was isolated from whole blood with the PAXgene blood miRNA kit on an automated QIAcube, without T cell sorting. Peripheral blood from monozygotic twin pairs, either concordant or discordant for inflammatory bowel disease, underwent deep TCRalpha and TCRbeta repertoire profiling that used unique molecular barcoding. Smoking habits were recorded for all twin pairs, and individuals were classified as current, former or never smokers. From the germline V gene, CDR1 is SGHTA and CDR2 is FQGNSA. Counted from cysteine to phenylalanine, this CDR3 has 15 amino acids. DNA for this receptor is not on file. To prepare the library, 5' RACE was applied. Preparation of each TCR library used roughly 3,300 ng of total RNA. cDNA was synthesized with SMARTScribe reverse transcriptase in eight separate reactions per sample. Unique molecular identifiers containing a 6-nucleotide sample barcode were introduced through template switching during cDNA synthesis. Two nested PCRs of approximately 16 and 9 cycles amplified the TCRalpha and TCRbeta cDNA, and bead purification followed each PCR. Before amplification, the cDNA was treated with uracil DNA-glycosylase and purified using the QIAquick PCR purification kit. In the second PCR, Illumina TruSeq-compatible adapters and sample-specific barcodes were added. TapeStation and Qubit were used to check library quality and concentration, and 5 ng of each library was pooled. The pooled libraries were sequenced with 2 x 100 bp reads and custom sequencing primers on an Illumina HiSeq2500 single-index Rapid Run. On the authors' methods: PCR and sequencing errors were corrected by UMI-based consensus assembly using MiGEC version 1.2.6. MiXCR version 2.1.1 handled V(D)J alignment, clonotype assembly and CDR3 extraction. To normalise gene usage, clonotype sharing and MAIT/NKT TCR abundance, the analysis used the top 1000, 10 000 and 20 000 clonotypes per sample. After downsampling to 27 000 UMIs, diversity was calculated as the inverse Simpson index using the vegan R package. Statistical testing used paired Mann-Whitney U tests on the discordant twin pairs and applied Benjamini-Hochberg correction for multiple testing. After TCRdb reprocessed the reads, each CDR3 protein sequence was kept as one row, without DNA. The V and J calls follow TCRdb's processing rather than the paper's. This sample's records show around 150,000 distinct CDR3 sequences. Of the sample, 2.4% is held by the ten largest clones.

The sequence joins TRBV7-2 to TRBJ2-1; checking the TCRdb D call of TRBD2 is not possible without DNA. Sequenced input: blood. The sequence was obtained from a human donor with ulcerative colitis or Crohn's disease, or a healthy co-twin of an affected twin (not recorded which). CDR3 reads: CASSLAGTRNNEQFF.